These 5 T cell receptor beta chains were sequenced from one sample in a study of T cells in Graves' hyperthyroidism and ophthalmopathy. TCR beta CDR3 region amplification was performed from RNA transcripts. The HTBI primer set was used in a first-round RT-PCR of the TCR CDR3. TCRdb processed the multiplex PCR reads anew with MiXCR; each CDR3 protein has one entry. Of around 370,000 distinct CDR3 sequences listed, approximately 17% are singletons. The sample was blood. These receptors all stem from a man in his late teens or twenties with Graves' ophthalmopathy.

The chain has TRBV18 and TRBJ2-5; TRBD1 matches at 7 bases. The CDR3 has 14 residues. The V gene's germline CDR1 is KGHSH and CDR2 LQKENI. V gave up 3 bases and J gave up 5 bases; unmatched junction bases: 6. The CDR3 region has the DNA TGTGCCAGCTCACCTCTTGGACAGGCGGAGACCCAGTACTTC. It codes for CASSPLGQAETQYF.

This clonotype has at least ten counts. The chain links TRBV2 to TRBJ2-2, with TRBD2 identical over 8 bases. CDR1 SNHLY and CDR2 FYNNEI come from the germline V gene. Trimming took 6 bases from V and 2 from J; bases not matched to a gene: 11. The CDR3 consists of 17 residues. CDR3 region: CASRWPAGVPNTGELFF. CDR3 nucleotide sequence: TGTGCCAGCAGGTGGCCAGCGGGGGTCCCCAACACCGGGGAGCTGTTTTTT. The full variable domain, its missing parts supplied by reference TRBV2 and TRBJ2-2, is EPEVTQTPSHQVTQMGQEVILRCVPISNHLYFYWYRQILGQKVEFLVSFYNNEISEKSEIFDDQFSVERPDGSNFTLKIRSTKLEDSAMYFCASRWPAGVPNTGELFFGEGSRLTVL.

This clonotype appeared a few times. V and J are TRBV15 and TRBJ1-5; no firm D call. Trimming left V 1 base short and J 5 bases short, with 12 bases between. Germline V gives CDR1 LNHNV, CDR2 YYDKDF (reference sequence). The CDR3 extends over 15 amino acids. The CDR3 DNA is TGTGCCACCAGCAGAGGCACGGGCCCGCATCAGCCCCAGCATTTT. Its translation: CATSRGTGPHQPQHF. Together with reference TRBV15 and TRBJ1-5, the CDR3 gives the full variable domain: DAMVIQNPRYQVTQFGKPVTLSCSQTLNHNVMYWYQQKSSQAPKLLFHYYDKDFNNEADTPDNFQSRRPNTSFCFLDIRSPGLGDTAMYLCATSRGTGPHQPQHFGDGTRLSIL.

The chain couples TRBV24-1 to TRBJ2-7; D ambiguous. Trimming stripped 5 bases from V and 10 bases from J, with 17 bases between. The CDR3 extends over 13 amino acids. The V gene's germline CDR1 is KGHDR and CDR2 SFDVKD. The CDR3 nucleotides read TGTGCCACCAGTGTCCAAGGGTATTCGGAACAGTACTTC. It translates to CATSVQGYSEQYF.

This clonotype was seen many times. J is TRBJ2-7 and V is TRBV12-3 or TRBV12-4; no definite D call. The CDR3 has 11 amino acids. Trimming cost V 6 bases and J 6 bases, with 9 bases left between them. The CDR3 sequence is CASSLQSEQYF. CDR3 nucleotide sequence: TGTGCCAGCAGCCTCCAGAGCGAGCAGTACTTC.